Listed here are 30 T cell receptor beta chains from one sample, sequenced in a study of T-cell reconstitution after alpha-beta-depleted transplantation in children. Unique molecular identifiers were used in preparing the TCRbeta library. One entry per CDR3 protein, called by TCRdb with MiXCR from the PCR reads. Of 600,000 to 700,000 distinct CDR3 sequences in the sample, around 17% are singletons; the top ten hold approximately 1.1%. Material: PBMCs from the stem cell graft donor, obtained from the stem cell graft. The receptors here all came from a human donor who donated a stem cell graft to a child with acute myeloid leukemia.

This rearrangement joins TRBV7-9 to TRBJ1-4; 8 bases align to TRBD1. V was pared by 6 bases and J by 3 bases, with 9 bases of the junction left unmatched. Germline-derived CDR1 and CDR2 are SEHNR and FQNEAQ (reference sequence). CDR3 length: 16 amino acids. The DNA for the CDR3 is TGTGCCAGCAGTCCCGCCCAGGGGGCGCCTAATGAAAAACTGTTTTTT. This codes for CASSPAQGAPNEKLFF.

There are many counts of this clonotype. CDR3 coding DNA: TGTGCCAGCAGCTTGACTAGCGGGAGTGGGAGAGAGACCCAGTACTTC. The encoded protein is CASSLTSGSGRETQYF. The V and J genes are TRBV7-2 and TRBJ2-5; 12 nucleotides agree with TRBD2. CDR3 length: 16 amino acids. Per germline, CDR1 SGHTA and CDR2 FQGNSA. The J segment lost 4 bases and the V segment lost 3 bases, leaving 6 bases of the junction unmatched. Full variable domain (outside the CDR3, taken from reference TRBV7-2 and TRBJ2-5): GAGVSQSPSNKVTEKGKDVELRCDPISGHTALYWYRQSLGQGLEFLIYFQGNSAPDKSGLPSDRFSAERTGGSVSTLTIQRTQQEDSAVYLCASSLTSGSGRETQYFGPGTRLLVL.

This clonotype came up a few times. This chain connects TRBV15 to TRBJ1-4, with 10 bases identical to TRBD1. CDR1 LNHNV and CDR2 YYDKDF come from the germline V gene (reference sequence). This CDR3 spans 16 amino acids. V lost 3 bases and J lost 10; bases outside the gene matches: 11. The CDR3 nucleotides are TGTGCCACCAGCAGGACCCGGGACAGGGGTACGGGAAAACTGTTTTTT. Protein product: CATSRTRDRGTGKLFF.

The V gene is TRBV7-2, the J gene TRBJ1-5; D is unresolved. The length of the CDR3 is 15 residues. The V gene lost 3 bases and the J gene lost 2 bases, with 11 bases spanning the gap. CDR1 is SGHTA and CDR2 is FQGNSA in the germline V gene. The CDR3 coding sequence is TGTGCCAGCAGCTTTACACCGGGAGGCAATCAGCCCCAGCATTTT. Its protein product is CASSFTPGGNQPQHF.

This chain links TRBV12-3 or TRBV12-4 with TRBJ1-4, with D perhaps matching TRBD1 (5 bases). The CDR3 length is 17 residues. Trimming took 2 bases from V and 6 from J, leaving 19 bases between them. CDR3 coding DNA: TGTGCCAGCAGTTTATGGGTCGGGGGGGACGGGGATGAAAAACTGTTTTTT. Translating gives CASSLWVGGDGDEKLFF.

Many counts were recorded for this clonotype. The V call is TRBV29-1, the J call TRBJ1-1; 10 positions match TRBD1. This CDR3 has 12 amino acids. Trimming at V came to 5 bases and at J to 6 bases, leaving 3 bases not matched to a gene. Germline V gives CDR1 SQVTM, CDR2 ANQGSEA. CDR3 sequence reads: CSVSGTGAEAFF. In nucleotides, the CDR3 is TGCAGCGTTTCCGGGACAGGGGCTGAAGCTTTCTTT. Combining the CDR3 with reference TRBV29-1 and TRBJ1-1 gives the whole variable domain SAVISQKPSRDICQRGTSLTIQCQVDSQVTMMFWYRQQPGQSLTLIATANQGSEATYESGFVIDKFPISRPNLTFSTLTVSNMSPEDSSIYLCSVSGTGAEAFFGQGTRLTVV.

This clonotype was observed many times. The chain couples TRBV20-1 to TRBJ2-1; maybe TRBD2 (6 bases). The CDR3 covers 11 residues. Looked up from germline, CDR1 is DFQATT and CDR2 is SNEGSKA (reference sequence). V lost 6 bases, J lost 10 bases, and 13 bases lay in between. The CDR3 DNA follows: TGCAGTGCCCCCAGGCTAGCGGAGCAGTTCTTC. It encodes CSAPRLAEQFF.

This clonotype has more than one count but fewer than ten. The chain joins TRBV20-1 to TRBJ1-5, with D unresolved. This CDR3 has 14 residues. Germline assignment: CDR1 DFQATT and CDR2 SNEGSKA (reference sequence). The V and J ends lost 3 bases and 0 bases respectively, with 9 bases between them. CDR3 protein: CSARSQYSNQPQHF. The CDR3 bases are TGCAGTGCTAGGTCTCAGTATAGCAATCAGCCCCAGCATTTT.

This clonotype was seen ten or more times. The rearrangement links TRBV10-3 to TRBJ2-7; no definite D call. Germline-derived CDR1 and CDR2 are ENHRY and SYGVKD. Trimming stripped 4 bases from V and 6 bases from J, with 10 bases between. This CDR3 has 12 residues. As DNA, the CDR3 is TGTGCCATCAGTGTTCTTGGCCGCGAGCAGTACTTC. It specifies CAISVLGREQYF.

The J gene is TRBJ2-2, the V gene TRBV28, with TRBD1 matching 7 bases. From germline, CDR1 is MDHEN and CDR2 SYDVKM. V trimming: 4 bases; J trimming: 4 bases; junction bases outside the gene matches: 6. The CDR3 covers 15 residues. CDR3 in DNA: TGTGCCAGCAGTTCCACAGGGGAGTCCACCGGGGAGCTGTTTTTT. Amino acids: CASSSTGESTGELFF.

The V and J genes are TRBV5-1 and TRBJ2-5; D unresolved. The germline CDR1 and CDR2 sequences are SGHRS and YFSETQ. The V and J ends lost 3 bases and 5 bases respectively, with 11 bases between them. CDR3 length: 13 residues. The CDR3 sequence is CASSSNTGETQYF. CDR3 DNA: TGCGCCAGCAGCTCTAACACCGGGGAGACCCAGTACTTC.

This clonotype occurred a few times. J is TRBJ1-3 and V is TRBV20-1; D remains unclear. Trimming pared 5 bases from V and 1 base from J, leaving 9 bases between. Germline CDR1 DFQATT, CDR2 SNEGSKA (reference sequence). This CDR3 is 13 amino acids long. The CDR3 is CSAQVASGNTIYF. The CDR3 nucleotides are TGCAGTGCTCAGGTGGCTTCTGGAAACACCATATATTTT.

This clonotype was recorded at least ten times. The CDR3 DNA reads as TGCAGTGCTGGATCCGGCGGGACAGGGCTACGCAATCAGCCCCAGCATTTT. Translation: CSAGSGGTGLRNQPQHF. This chain joins TRBV20-1 and TRBJ1-5, with TRBD1 identical over 9 bases. Trimming cost V 5 bases and J 2 bases; bases outside gene matches: 13. Germline loops: CDR1 DFQATT, CDR2 SNEGSKA (reference sequence). The CDR3 sequence is 17 residues long.

A remark on this clonotype: A clone one base away is much larger, so this may be a read error. The V call is TRBV20-1, the J call TRBJ2-7; 8 bases align to TRBD2. Germline loops: CDR1 DFQATT, CDR2 SNEGSKA (reference sequence). CDR3 length: 15 residues. CDR3 region: CSASPAGGRSPEQNF. CDR3 nucleotides: TGCAGTGCTAGCCCCGCGGGGGGCAGGTCCCCCGAGCAGAACTTC.

The table lists this clonotype with a few counts. The gene calls are TRBV18 and TRBJ1-4; D not certain. In germline, CDR1 is KGHSH, CDR2 LQKENI. Between the trimmed V and J ends, which lost 3 bases and 3 bases, there was a span of 8 bases. This CDR3 is built from 14 residues. The CDR3 protein is CASSPPNPNEKLFF. The CDR3 nucleotides read TGTGCCAGCTCACCGCCAAACCCTAATGAAAAACTGTTTTTT.

The genes are TRBV20-1 and TRBJ2-5; either TRBD1 or TRBD2 may supply D (6 bases each). Germline values: CDR1 DFQATT, CDR2 SNEGSKA (reference sequence). The germline V and J ends were trimmed by 0 bases and 6 bases, with 11 bases remaining between them. The CDR3 is 13 amino acids. The DNA of the CDR3 is TGCAGTGCTAGAGATCCCCGGGGGCAGACCCAGTACTTC. It encodes CSARDPRGQTQYF.

The V call is TRBV25-1, the J call TRBJ1-3, with no clear D. V lost 5 bases and J lost 6, with 5 bases in between. The CDR3 covers 11 residues. Germline V gene lookup returns CDR1 MGHDK and CDR2 SYGVNS. CDR3 nucleotide sequence: TGTGCCAGCAGTAACGAAAACACCATATATTTT. Protein product: CASSNENTIYF.

This clonotype came up many times. V is TRBV27 and J is TRBJ2-1; TRBD1 matches 8 bases. This CDR3 region has 17 residues. Germline V lookup: CDR1 MNHEY, CDR2 SMNVEV (reference sequence). With 3 bases clipped from V and 10 bases from J, the junction kept 17 bases outside the gene matches. The DNA for the CDR3 is TGTGCCAGCAGTTTCGTCCCGGGGACAGGCTGGGGGCAGGAGCAGTTCTTC. Protein product: CASSFVPGTGWGQEQFF.

This clonotype was found a few times. This chain uses TRBV7-2 with TRBJ2-1; D may be TRBD2 (6 bases). Trimming pared 2 bases from V and 8 bases from J, leaving 16 bases between. Germline V CDR1 and CDR2: SGHTA, FQGNSA. CDR3 length: 15 amino acids. The CDR3 nucleotides are TGTGCCAGCAGCTTATTTCGGGGGTTTATCGATGAGCAGTTCTTC. Its translation is CASSLFRGFIDEQFF.

In its sample, this clonotype was seen many times. The chain links TRBV12-3 or TRBV12-4 to TRBJ2-7; 7 nucleotides match TRBD1. The CDR3 contains 14 residues. The V gene end was trimmed by 3 bases and the J gene end by 7 bases; junction bases not matched to a gene: 9. The CDR3 bases are TGTGCCAGCAGTTTTAGGGGGCCGGATGGGGAGCAGTACTTC. This codes for CASSFRGPDGEQYF.

The chain combines TRBV6-1 with TRBJ2-3, with D tentatively TRBD2 (7 bases). Trimming cost V 6 bases and J 4 bases, with 11 bases left between them. This CDR3 is built from 13 residues. Germline CDR1 and CDR2: MNHNS and SASEGT. The CDR3: CASSGGLPDTQYF. CDR3 sequence (DNA): TGTGCCAGCAGCGGGGGGCTCCCAGATACGCAGTATTTT.

J is TRBJ1-3 and V is TRBV5-1, with 7 bases lining up with TRBD1. Germline V lookup: CDR1 SGHRS, CDR2 YFSETQ. V gave up 4 bases and J gave up 2 bases; unmatched junction bases: 9. The CDR3 covers 16 residues. The CDR3 reads CASSLTGQATGNTIYF. CDR3 DNA sequence: TGCGCCAGCAGCCTGACCGGACAGGCCACTGGAAACACCATATATTTT. Full variable domain (missing parts from reference TRBV5-1 and TRBJ1-3): KAGVTQTPRYLIKTRGQQVTLSCSPISGHRSVSWYQQTPGQGLQFLFEYFSETQRNKGNFPGRFSGRQFSNSRSEMNVSTLELGDSALYLCASSLTGQATGNTIYFGEGSWLTVV.

This chain connects TRBV6-5 to TRBJ2-4; 10 bases match TRBD1. The CDR3 is 16 amino acids. Per the germline V gene, CDR1 is MNHEY and CDR2 is SVGAGI. Trimming removed 0 bases from V and 4 bases from J; junction bases left unmatched: 3. The CDR3 sequence: CASSYSSDRGKNIQYF. For the CDR3, the DNA is TGTGCCAGCAGTTACTCTTCGGACAGGGGGAAAAACATTCAGTACTTC.

This clonotype was observed a few times. J is TRBJ2-7 and V is TRBV20-1; 7 bases are shared with TRBD1. Germline values: CDR1 DFQATT, CDR2 SNEGSKA (reference sequence). The CDR3 is 13 amino acids. The ends lost 4 bases at V and 4 bases at J; junction bases unmatched: 7. The CDR3 loop reads CSAIHRGSYEQYV. The CDR3 bases are TGCAGTGCTATCCACAGGGGAAGTTACGAGCAGTACGTC.

Only a few counts were recorded for this clonotype. V gene TRBV6-1 combines with J gene TRBJ2-7; the D gene is possibly TRBD2 (6 bases). The CDR3 length is 13 residues. Trimming pared 1 base from V and 5 bases from J, leaving 9 bases between. Looked up from germline, CDR1 is MNHNS and CDR2 is SASEGT. For the CDR3, the DNA is TGTGCCAGCAGTGAAGTTGCGGGGAACGAGCAGTACTTC. Its protein is CASSEVAGNEQYF.

This clonotype has at least ten counts. The rearrangement uses TRBV5-5 and TRBJ2-1; 11 nucleotides align to TRBD2. The V and J ends lost 1 base and 7 bases, in that order; junction bases with no gene match: 4. This CDR3 has 15 amino acids. The germline CDR1 and CDR2 sequences are SGHKS and YYEKEE (reference sequence). Here the CDR3 DNA reads TGTGCCAGCAGCTTGATTAGCGGGGGGGTGAATGAGCAGTTCTTC. Its protein is CASSLISGGVNEQFF. The full variable domain, its missing parts supplied by reference TRBV5-5 and TRBJ2-1, is DAGVTQSPTHLIKTRGQQVTLRCSPISGHKSVSWYQQVLGQGPQFIFQYYEKEERGRGNFPDRFSARQFPNYSSELNVNALLLGDSALYLCASSLISGGVNEQFFGPGTRLTVL.

V and J are TRBV7-2 and TRBJ2-1; D may be TRBD1 (5 bases). Germline loops: CDR1 SGHTA, CDR2 FQGNSA. The CDR3 runs 13 residues. V lost 2 bases and J 8 bases, leaving 10 bases between the germline ends. Written as DNA, the CDR3 is TGTGCCAGCAGCTTAAGGGGTTCGGATGAGCAGTTCTTC. It yields the protein CASSLRGSDEQFF.

This clonotype was observed a few times. The chain is built from TRBV6-5 and TRBJ1-2; 9 nucleotides line up with TRBD1. Germline CDR1 reads MNHEY; CDR2 reads SVGAGI. V shed 0 bases and J 8 bases; nucleotides not matched to a gene: 7. The CDR3 loop spans 15 amino acids. In DNA form, the CDR3 reads TGTGCCAGCAGTTACTCGACAGACAGGGGGGACGGCTACACCTTC. It is translated as CASSYSTDRGDGYTF.

The gene calls are TRBV7-2 and TRBJ1-2; D gene ambiguous. V dropped 4 bases and J dropped 4 bases, with 10 bases sitting between them. The germline CDR1 and CDR2 sequences are SGHTA and FQGNSA. This CDR3 contains 13 residues. CDR3 residues: CASSSDAAYGYTF. For the CDR3, the DNA is TGTGCCAGCAGCTCGGACGCGGCCTATGGCTACACCTTC.

This clonotype was seen a handful of times. The chain has TRBV4-1 and TRBJ1-4, with D maybe TRBD1 (6 bases). V lost 7 bases and J 8 bases, leaving 17 bases between the germline ends. The CDR3 contains 14 residues. Germline V gene sequence: CDR1 MGHRA, CDR2 YSYEKL. CDR3 region: CASKGNRDDEKLFF. The DNA of the CDR3 is TGCGCCAGCAAAGGTAACAGGGATGACGAAAAACTGTTTTTT.